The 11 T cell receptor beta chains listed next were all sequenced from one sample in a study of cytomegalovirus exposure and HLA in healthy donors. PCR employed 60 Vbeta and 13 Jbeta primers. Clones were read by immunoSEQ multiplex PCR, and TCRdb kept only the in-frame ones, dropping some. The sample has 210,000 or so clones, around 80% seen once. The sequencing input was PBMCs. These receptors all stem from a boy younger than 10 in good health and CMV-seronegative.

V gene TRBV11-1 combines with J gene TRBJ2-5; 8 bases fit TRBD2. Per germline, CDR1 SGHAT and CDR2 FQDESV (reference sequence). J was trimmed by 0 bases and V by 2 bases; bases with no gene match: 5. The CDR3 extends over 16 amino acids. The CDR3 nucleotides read TGTGCCAGCAGCTTACGGGGGGGACTCTACCAAGAGACCCAGTACTTC. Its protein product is CASSLRGGLYQETQYF. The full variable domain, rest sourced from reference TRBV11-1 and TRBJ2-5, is EAEVAQSPRYKITEKSQAVAFWCDPISGHATLYWYRQILGQGPELLVQFQDESVVDDSQLPKDRFSAERLKGVDSTLKIQPAELGDSAMYLCASSLRGGLYQETQYFGPGTRLLVL.

The CDR3 nucleotides are TGTGCCTGGAGTGTCGCAGGGGGAGAGGAAAAACTGTTTTTT. Translation gives CAWSVAGGEEKLFF. The rearrangement uses TRBV30 and TRBJ1-4; 7 bases match TRBD1. Trimming cost V 0 bases and J 8 bases; bases outside gene matches: 6. CDR1 is GTSNPN, CDR2 SVGIG, per germline (reference sequence). This CDR3 is 14 amino acids long. Full variable domain (missing parts from reference TRBV30 and TRBJ1-4): SQTIHQWPATLVQPVGSPLSLECTVEGTSNPNLYWYRQAAGRGLQLLFYSVGIGQISSEVPQNLSASRPQDRQFILSSKKLLLSDSGFYLCAWSVAGGEEKLFFGSGTQLSVL.

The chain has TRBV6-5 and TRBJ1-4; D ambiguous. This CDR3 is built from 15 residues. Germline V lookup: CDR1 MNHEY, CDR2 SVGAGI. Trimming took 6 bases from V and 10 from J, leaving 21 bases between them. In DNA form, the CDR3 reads TGTGCCAGCAGCCCTCAGATGGAGGCAACGGGAAAACTGTTTTTT. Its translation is CASSPQMEATGKLFF.

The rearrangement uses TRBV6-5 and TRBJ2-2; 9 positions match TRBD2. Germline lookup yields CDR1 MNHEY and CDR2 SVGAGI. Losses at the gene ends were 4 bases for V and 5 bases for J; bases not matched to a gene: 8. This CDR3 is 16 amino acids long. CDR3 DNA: TGTGCCAGCAGTTGGCCTCGCGGGAGGGAAACCGGGGAGCTGTTTTTT. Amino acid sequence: CASSWPRGRETGELFF.

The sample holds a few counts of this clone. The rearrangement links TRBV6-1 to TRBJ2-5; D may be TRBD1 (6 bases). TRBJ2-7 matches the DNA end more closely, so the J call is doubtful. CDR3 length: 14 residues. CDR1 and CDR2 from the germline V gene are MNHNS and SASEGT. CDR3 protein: CASSEAQGLGEQYF. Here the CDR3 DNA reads TGTGCCAGCAGTGAAGCGCAGGGGTTGGGCGAGCAGTACTTC.

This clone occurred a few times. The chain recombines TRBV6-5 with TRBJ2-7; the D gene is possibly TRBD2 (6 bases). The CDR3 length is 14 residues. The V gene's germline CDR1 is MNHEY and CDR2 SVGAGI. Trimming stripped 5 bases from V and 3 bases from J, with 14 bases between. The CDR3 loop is CASSPSGVYYEQYF. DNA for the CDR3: TGTGCCAGCAGTCCTTCGGGGGTTTACTACGAGCAGTACTTC.

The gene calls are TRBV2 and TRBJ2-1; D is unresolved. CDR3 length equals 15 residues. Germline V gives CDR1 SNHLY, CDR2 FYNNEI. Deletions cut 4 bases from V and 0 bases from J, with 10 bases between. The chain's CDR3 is CASSAGESSYNEQFF. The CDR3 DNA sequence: TGTGCCAGCAGTGCTGGAGAAAGCTCCTACAATGAGCAGTTCTTC.

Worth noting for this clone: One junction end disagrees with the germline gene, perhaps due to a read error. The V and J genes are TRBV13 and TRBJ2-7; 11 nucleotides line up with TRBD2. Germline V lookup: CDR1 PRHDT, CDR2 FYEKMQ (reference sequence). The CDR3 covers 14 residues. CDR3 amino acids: CASRLAGGPYEQYF. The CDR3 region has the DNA TGTGCCAGCAGATTAGCGGGAGGGCCATACGAGCAGTACTTC.

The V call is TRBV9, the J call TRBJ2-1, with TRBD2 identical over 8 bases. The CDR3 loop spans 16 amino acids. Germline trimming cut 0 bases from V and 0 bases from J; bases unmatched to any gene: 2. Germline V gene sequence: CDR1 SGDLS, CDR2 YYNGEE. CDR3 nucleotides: TGTGCCAGCAGCGTAGTAGCGGGACCCTCCTACAATGAGCAGTTCTTC. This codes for CASSVVAGPSYNEQFF. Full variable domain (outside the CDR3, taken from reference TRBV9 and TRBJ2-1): DSGVTQTPKHLITATGQRVTLRCSPRSGDLSVYWYQQSLDQGLQFLIQYYNGEERAKGNILERFSAQQFPDLHSELNLSSLELGDSALYFCASSVVAGPSYNEQFFGPGTRLTVL.

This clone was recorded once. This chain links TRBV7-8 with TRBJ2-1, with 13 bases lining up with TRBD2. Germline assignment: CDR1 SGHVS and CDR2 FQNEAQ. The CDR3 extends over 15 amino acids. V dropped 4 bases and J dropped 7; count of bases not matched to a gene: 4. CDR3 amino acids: CASSSEGLAGNEQFF. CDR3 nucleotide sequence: TGTGCCAGCAGCTCTGAGGGACTAGCGGGAAATGAGCAGTTCTTC.

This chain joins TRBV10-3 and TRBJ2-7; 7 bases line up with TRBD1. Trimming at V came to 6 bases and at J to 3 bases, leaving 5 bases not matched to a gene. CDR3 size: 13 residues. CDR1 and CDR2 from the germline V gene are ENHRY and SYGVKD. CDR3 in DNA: TGTGCCATCAGCCCCGACAGGGACTACGAGCAGTACTTC. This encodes CAISPDRDYEQYF.